Included here is one T cell receptor (beta chain) sequence, with context. Its antigen is unknown. This entry is derived from a study of shared clonotypes between healthy human individuals. Turning to the study itself: A couple of female and a few male donors aged 18 to 49 were enrolled.

The study, taken as a whole, reports: Among four donors, around 5% of naive CD4 clonotypes were found in common. Some clonotypes were shared by all four sorted-subset donors, while others were not shared. The non-shared ones had lower generation probabilities than the shared ones.

Terminally differentiated effector memory CD45RA+ cells were excluded by CCR7 positive selection of CD45RO-negative cells. How the authors handled the data: In the immunoSEQ data, sequences were junction-only and lacked quality scores, so filtering differed. Using immunoSEQ multiplex PCR, the repertoire was profiled, and TCRdb retains in-frame clones only, with some absent. V and J calls and clone size follow that table, whereas D and trimming were derived from the DNA. This sample has 550,000 to 750,000 clones, with just over 90% found just once. Between the trimmed V and J ends, which lost 5 bases and 3 bases, there was a span of 20 bases. Germline CDR1 and CDR2: MDHEN and SYDVKM. The CDR3 totals 18 residues.

The sequence came from a young man in good health. The chain links TRBV28 to TRBJ2-6, with D unresolved. Sample: naive CD8+ T cells sorted from blood. CDR3 nucleotides: TGTGCCAGCAGTCGGAACCGGGTCTCCCCTTTTGGGGCCAACGTCCTGACTTTC. Amino acids: CASSRNRVSPFGANVLTF.